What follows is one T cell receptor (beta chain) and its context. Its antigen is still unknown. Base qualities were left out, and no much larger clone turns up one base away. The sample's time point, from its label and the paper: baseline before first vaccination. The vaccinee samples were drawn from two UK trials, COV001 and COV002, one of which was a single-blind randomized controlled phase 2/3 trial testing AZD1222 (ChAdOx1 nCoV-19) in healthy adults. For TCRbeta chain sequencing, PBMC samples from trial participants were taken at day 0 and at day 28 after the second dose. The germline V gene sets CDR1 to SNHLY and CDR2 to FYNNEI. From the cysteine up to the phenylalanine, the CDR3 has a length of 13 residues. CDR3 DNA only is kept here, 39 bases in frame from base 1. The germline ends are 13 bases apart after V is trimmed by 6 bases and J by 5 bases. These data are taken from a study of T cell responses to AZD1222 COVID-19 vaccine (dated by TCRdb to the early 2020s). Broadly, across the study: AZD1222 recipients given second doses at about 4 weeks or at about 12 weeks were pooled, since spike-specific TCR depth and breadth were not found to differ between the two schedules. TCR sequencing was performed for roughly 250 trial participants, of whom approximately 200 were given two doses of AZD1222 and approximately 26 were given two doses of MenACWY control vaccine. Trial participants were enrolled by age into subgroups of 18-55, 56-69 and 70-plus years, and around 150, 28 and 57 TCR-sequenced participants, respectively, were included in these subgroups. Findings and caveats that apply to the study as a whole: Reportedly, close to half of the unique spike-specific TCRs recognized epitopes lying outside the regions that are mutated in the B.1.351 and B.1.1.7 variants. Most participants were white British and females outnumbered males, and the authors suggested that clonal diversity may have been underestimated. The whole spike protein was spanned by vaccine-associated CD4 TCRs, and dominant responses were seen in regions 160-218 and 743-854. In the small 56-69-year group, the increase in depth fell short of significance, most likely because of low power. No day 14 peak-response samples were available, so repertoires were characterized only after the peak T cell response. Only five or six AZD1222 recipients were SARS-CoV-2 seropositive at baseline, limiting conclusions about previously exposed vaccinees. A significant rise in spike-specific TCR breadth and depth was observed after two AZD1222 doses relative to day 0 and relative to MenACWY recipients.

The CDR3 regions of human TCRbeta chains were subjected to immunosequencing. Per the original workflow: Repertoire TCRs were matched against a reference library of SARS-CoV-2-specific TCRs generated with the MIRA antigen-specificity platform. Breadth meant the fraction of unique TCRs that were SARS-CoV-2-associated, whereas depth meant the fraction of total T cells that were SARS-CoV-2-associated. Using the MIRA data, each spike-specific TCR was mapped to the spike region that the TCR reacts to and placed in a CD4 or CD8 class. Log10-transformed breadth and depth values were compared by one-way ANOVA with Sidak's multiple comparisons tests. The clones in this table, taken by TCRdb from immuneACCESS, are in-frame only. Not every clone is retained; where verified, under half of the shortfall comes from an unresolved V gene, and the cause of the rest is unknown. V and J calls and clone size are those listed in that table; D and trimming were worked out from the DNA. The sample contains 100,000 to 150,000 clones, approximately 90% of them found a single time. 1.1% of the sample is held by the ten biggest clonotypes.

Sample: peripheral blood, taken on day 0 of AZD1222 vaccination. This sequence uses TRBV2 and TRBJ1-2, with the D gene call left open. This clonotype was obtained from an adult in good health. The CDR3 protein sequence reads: CASRDEVGYGYTF. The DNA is TGTGCCAGCAGGGATGAGGTTGGATATGGCTACACCTTC.